This T cell receptor beta chain was captured in a study of cytomegalovirus exposure and HLA in healthy donors. Looked up from germline, CDR1 is MNHNS and CDR2 is SASEGT. V dropped 6 bases and J dropped 6; count of bases not matched to a gene: 7. This CDR3 has 14 residues. Vbeta (60) and Jbeta (13) primers were used in the PCR. Sequenced by immunoSEQ multiplex PCR; TCRdb stores in-frame clones only, minus some. The table shows approximately 140,000 clones, with over 65% occurring only once. The sample consisted of PBMCs. The TCR sequence derives from a male donor in good health and CMV-seronegative. This chain uses TRBV6-1 with TRBJ1-5, with TRBD1 matching 8 bases. CDR3 loop: CASSPGQGFQPQHF. CDR3 nucleotide sequence: TGTGCCAGCAGCCCAGGACAGGGATTTCAGCCCCAGCATTTT.